This is a list of T cell receptor beta chains from one sample in a study of cytomegalovirus exposure and HLA in healthy donors. Clones were read by immunoSEQ multiplex PCR, and TCRdb kept only the in-frame ones, dropping some. The sample includes 130,000 or so clones, about four fifths seen only once; the top ten take approximately 1.1%. The sample consisted of PBMCs. These TCRs come from a male donor in good health and CMV-seronegative. Each CDR3 is given with its conserved first and last residue. A D gene is named only where the DNA matches it firmly. The listing skips clone size in some rows; elsewhere it reads once, few, many or a size class.

D,V,size,J,CDR3,DNA
TRBD2,TRBV6-1,-,TRBJ2-2,CASSDIIGREVRTGELFF,TGTGCCAGCAGTGACATTATAGGGAGGGAGGTTCGCACCGGGGAGCTGTTTTTT
-,TRBV6-5,once,TRBJ2-4,CASSYLRSPAKNIQYF,TGTGCCAGCAGTTACTTGCGGTCCCCGGCCAAAAACATTCAGTACTTC
-,TRBV5-1,-,TRBJ2-6,CASSSQGGSGANVLTF,TGCGCCAGCAGCTCCCAGGGGGGTTCTGGGGCCAACGTCCTGACTTTC
TRBD1,TRBV19,-,TRBJ2-1,CASSIPPGQGYNEQFF,TGTGCCAGTAGTATACCACCGGGACAGGGCTACAATGAGCAGTTCTTC
-,TRBV7-9,-,TRBJ2-5,CASTTQGLQETQYF,TGTGCCAGCACCACCCAGGGACTGCAAGAGACCCAGTACTTC
-,TRBV19,once,TRBJ1-4,CASSTYYSTDSLNEKLFF,TGTGCCAGTAGTACTTACTACTCCACGGACAGCCTTAATGAAAAACTGTTTTTT
TRBD1,TRBV6-1,once,TRBJ2-1,CASTTDRAPYNEQFF,TGTGCCAGCACCACAGACAGGGCCCCTTACAATGAGCAGTTCTTC
-,TRBV25-1,-,TRBJ2-2,CASSDPSNTGELFF,TGTGCCAGCAGTGACCCGAGCAACACCGGGGAGCTGTTTTTT
TRBD1,TRBV13,-,TRBJ2-3,CASSPRQGRADTQYF,TGTGCCAGCAGCCCACGACAGGGAAGGGCAGATACGCAGTATTTT
-,TRBV30,-,TRBJ2-7,CAWSVRTVSSYEQYF,TGTGCCTGGAGTGTAAGGACAGTGAGCTCCTACGAGCAGTACTTC
-,TRBV7-2,-,TRBJ2-5,CASIWTPYQETQYF,TGTGCCAGCATCTGGACTCCGTACCAAGAGACCCAGTACTTC
-,TRBV5-6,-,TRBJ2-7,CASSLEVAHEQYF,TGTGCCAGCAGCTTGGAGGTAGCCCACGAGCAGTACTTC
TRBD1,TRBV4-2,few,TRBJ2-2,CASSQGQGNGELFF,TGTGCCAGCAGCCAAGGACAGGGGAACGGGGAGCTGTTTTTT
-,TRBV27,-,TRBJ2-7,CASSPRGPYEQYF,TGTGCCAGCAGCCCCAGGGGCCCGTACGAGCAGTACTTC
TRBD1,TRBV7-9,-,TRBJ2-7,CASSLGQGVTYEQYF,TGTGCCAGCAGCTTAGGACAGGGCGTCACCTACGAGCAGTACTTC
TRBD1,TRBV7-3,-,TRBJ1-1,CASSYTGGTEAFF,TGTGCCAGCAGCTACACAGGGGGCACTGAAGCTTTCTTT
TRBD1,TRBV6-1,-,TRBJ2-3,CATMGTGIRSTQYF,TGTGCCACGATGGGGACAGGGATACGAAGTACGCAGTATTTT
-,TRBV21-1,-,TRBJ2-6,CASSNSEGAGGANVLTF,TGTGCCAGCAGCAATAGCGAGGGGGCGGGAGGGGCCAACGTCCTGACTTTC
-,TRBV19,-,TRBJ2-5,CATRTIPLGDQYF,TGTGCCACTAGGACAATCCCTCTGGGTGACCAGTACTTC
-,TRBV5-5,-,TRBJ1-5,CASSFSGLERGNQPQHF,TGTGCCAGCAGCTTCTCCGGACTCGAGCGCGGTAATCAGCCCCAGCATTTT
-,TRBV30,-,TRBJ1-6,CAWTQTASPLHF,TGTGCCTGGACCCAGACAGCGTCACCCCTCCACTTT
TRBD1,TRBV10-3,few,TRBJ1-5,CAILGTGRGGNQPQHF,TGTGCCATCTTAGGGACAGGAAGGGGTGGCAATCAGCCCCAGCATTTT
-,TRBV20-1,-,TRBJ1-2,CSASDRLGYTF,TGCAGTGCTAGCGACAGGCTTGGCTACACCTTC
-,TRBV7-9,-,TRBJ2-5,CASSLGARGGTQYF,TGTGCCAGCAGCCTAGGGGCACGAGGGGGGACCCAGTACTTC
TRBD1,TRBV7-6,-,TRBJ2-7,CASSLAAGTGSYEQYF,TGTGCCAGCAGCTTAGCGGCCGGGACAGGGTCCTACGAGCAGTACTTC
TRBD1,TRBV5-4,-,TRBJ1-3,CASSQLTGGRDTIYF,TGTGCCAGCAGCCAATTGACAGGGGGCCGGGACACCATATATTTT
-,TRBV19,-,TRBJ2-1,CASSIAYGSSYNEQFF,TGTGCCAGTAGTATAGCGTACGGTAGCTCCTACAATGAGCAGTTCTTC
TRBD2,TRBV15,-,TRBJ2-3,CATSRGLAESTDTQYF,TGTGCCACCAGCAGGGGTCTAGCGGAGAGCACAGATACGCAGTATTTT
-,TRBV30,-,TRBJ2-7,CALSTTSMYF,TGTGCACTGTCTACTACGAGCATGTACTTC
-,TRBV23-1,-,TRBJ1-2,CASSQGRVRTASHGYTF,TGCGCCAGCAGTCAGGGGAGAGTGCGGACAGCCAGTCATGGCTACACCTTC
TRBD1,TRBV7-3,once,TRBJ1-6,CASSAIRDRGNSPLHF,TGTGCCAGCAGCGCAATAAGGGACAGGGGTAATTCACCCCTCCACTTT
-,TRBV5-6,-,TRBJ2-7,CASSLARGTGTYEQYF,TGTGCCAGCAGCTTGGCAAGGGGGACGGGGACCTACGAGCAGTACTTC
-,TRBV20-1,few,TRBJ2-5,CSAIRLETQYF,TGCAGTGCGATCAGGCTTGAGACCCAGTACTTC